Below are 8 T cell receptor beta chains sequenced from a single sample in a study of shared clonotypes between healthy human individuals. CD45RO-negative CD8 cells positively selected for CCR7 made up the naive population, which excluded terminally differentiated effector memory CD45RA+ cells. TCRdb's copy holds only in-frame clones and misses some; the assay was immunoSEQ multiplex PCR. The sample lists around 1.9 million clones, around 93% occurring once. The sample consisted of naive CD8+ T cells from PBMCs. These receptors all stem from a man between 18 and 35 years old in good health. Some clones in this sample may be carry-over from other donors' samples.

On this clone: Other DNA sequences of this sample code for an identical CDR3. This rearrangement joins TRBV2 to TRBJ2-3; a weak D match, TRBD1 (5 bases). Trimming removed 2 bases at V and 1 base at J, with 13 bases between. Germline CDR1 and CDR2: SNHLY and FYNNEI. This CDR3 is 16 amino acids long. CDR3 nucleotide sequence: TGTGCCAGCAGTGAAATAGGGCAGGGCGGCACAGATACGCAGTATTTT. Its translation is CASSEIGQGGTDTQYF.

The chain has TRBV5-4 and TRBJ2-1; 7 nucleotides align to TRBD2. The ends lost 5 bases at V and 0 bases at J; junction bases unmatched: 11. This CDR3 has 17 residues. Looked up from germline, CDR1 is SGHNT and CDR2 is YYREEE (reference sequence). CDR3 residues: CASRYGIRGSSYNEQFF. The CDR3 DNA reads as TGTGCCAGCAGGTATGGCATTCGCGGGAGCTCCTACAATGAGCAGTTCTTC. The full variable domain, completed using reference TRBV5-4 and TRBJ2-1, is ETGVTQSPTHLIKTRGQQVTLRCSSQSGHNTVSWYQQALGQGPQFIFQYYREEENGRGNFPPRFSGLQFPNYSSELNVNALELDDSALYLCASRYGIRGSSYNEQFFGPGTRLTVL.

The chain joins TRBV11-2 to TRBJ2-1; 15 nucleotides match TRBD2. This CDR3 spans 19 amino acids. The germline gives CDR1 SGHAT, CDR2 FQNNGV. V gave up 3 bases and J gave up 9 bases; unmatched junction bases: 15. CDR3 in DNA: TGTGCCAGCAGCTTCGAGTCTATCCGGACTAGCGGGAGGGCCGGTGAGCAGTTCTTC. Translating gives CASSFESIRTSGRAGEQFF.

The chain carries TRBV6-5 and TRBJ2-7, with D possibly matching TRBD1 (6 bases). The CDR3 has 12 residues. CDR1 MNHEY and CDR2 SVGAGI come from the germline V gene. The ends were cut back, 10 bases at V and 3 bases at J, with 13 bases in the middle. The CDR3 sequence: CATSTGNYEQYF. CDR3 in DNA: TGTGCCACCTCGACAGGTAACTACGAGCAGTACTTC.

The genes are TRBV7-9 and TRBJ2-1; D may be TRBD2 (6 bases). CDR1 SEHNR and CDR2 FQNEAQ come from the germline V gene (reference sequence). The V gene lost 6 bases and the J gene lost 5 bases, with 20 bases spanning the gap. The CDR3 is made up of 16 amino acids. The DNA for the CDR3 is TGTGCCAGCAGTACCCGGGGAGGAATTTTTGACAATGAGCAGTTCTTC. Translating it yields CASSTRGGIFDNEQFF.

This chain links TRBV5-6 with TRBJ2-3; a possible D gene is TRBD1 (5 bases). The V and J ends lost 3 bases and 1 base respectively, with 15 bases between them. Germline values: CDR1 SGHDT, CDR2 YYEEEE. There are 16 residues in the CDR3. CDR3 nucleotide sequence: TGTGCCAGCAGCTCCCCCCTCCAGGGTGGCACAGATACGCAGTATTTT. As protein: CASSSPLQGGTDTQYF.

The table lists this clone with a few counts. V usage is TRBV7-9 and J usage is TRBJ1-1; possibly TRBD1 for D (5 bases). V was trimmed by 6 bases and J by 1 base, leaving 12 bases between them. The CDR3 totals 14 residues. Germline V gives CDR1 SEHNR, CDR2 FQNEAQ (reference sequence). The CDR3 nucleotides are TGTGCCAGCAGTGAACAGACAGCGAACACTGAAGCTTTCTTT. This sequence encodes CASSEQTANTEAFF.

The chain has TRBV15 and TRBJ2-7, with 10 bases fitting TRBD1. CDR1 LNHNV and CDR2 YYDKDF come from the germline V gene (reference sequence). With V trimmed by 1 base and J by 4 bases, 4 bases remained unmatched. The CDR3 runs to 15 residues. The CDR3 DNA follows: TGTGCCACCAGCAGAGGGACAGGGGGATCATACGAGCAGTACTTC. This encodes CATSRGTGGSYEQYF.